Listed below are T cell receptor beta chains from one sample, sequenced in a study of T cell changes during pregnancy in multiple sclerosis. Sequencing was performed with immunoSEQ multiplex PCR; in TCRdb, only in-frame clones are kept and a portion is missing. The sample records around 55,000 clones, 93% being singletons. This material consisted of CD8+ T cells from peripheral blood mononuclear cells, taken in the second trimester of pregnancy. Receptors originate from a female donor with multiple sclerosis, enrolled in a pregnancy study. Both conserved end residues are part of each CDR3. Fields, in order: V gene, D gene, J gene, clone size, CDR3 DNA, CDR3 protein. A D gene is named only where the DNA matches it firmly. Clone size is not always given. Where it is, it says once, few, many or a class for expanded clones.

V: TRBV19
D: .
J: TRBJ1-5
size: .
DNA: TGTGCCAGTAAACCCACACATTTTGACAGGATAAGAGATCAGCCCCAGCATTTT
CDR3: CASKPTHFDRIRDQPQHF

V: TRBV4-2
D: .
J: TRBJ1-1
size: .
DNA: TGTGCCAGCAGCCAAGGAGGGAACACTGAAGCTTTCTTT
CDR3: CASSQGGNTEAFF

V: TRBV7-6
D: .
J: TRBJ1-2
size: .
DNA: TGTGCCAGCAGCCCAGGCCCAGATACTAACTATGGCTACACCTTC
CDR3: CASSPGPDTNYGYTF

V: TRBV19
D: TRBD1
J: TRBJ2-1
size: .
DNA: TGTGCCAGTAGTATTGAGGGGGCATCGGATGAGCAGTTCTTC
CDR3: CASSIEGASDEQFF

V: TRBV19
D: .
J: TRBJ1-5
size: .
DNA: TGTGCCAGTAGAACAGAAAATCAGCCCCAGCATTTT
CDR3: CASRTENQPQHF

V: TRBV5-6
D: TRBD1
J: TRBJ1-6
size: .
DNA: TGTGCCAGCAGCTCGACCGGGACAGGGGTAGGGTCACCCCTCCACTTT
CDR3: CASSSTGTGVGSPLHF

V: TRBV7-6
D: TRBD2
J: TRBJ2-1
size: .
DNA: TGTGCCAGCAGCTTACTAGCGGGAGGCCGCAATGAGCAGTTCTTC
CDR3: CASSLLAGGRNEQFF

V: TRBV29-1
D: .
J: TRBJ2-1
size: .
DNA: TGCAGCGTCGAAGGAATTAGCGGACTTTCCTACAATGAGCAGTTCTTC
CDR3: CSVEGISGLSYNEQFF

V: TRBV6-1
D: .
J: TRBJ2-7
size: once
DNA: TGTGCCAGCAGTGATGGCCCGACAGCCCTGACAGGCTACGAGCAGTACTTC
CDR3: CASSDGPTALTGYEQYF

V: TRBV19
D: TRBD2
J: TRBJ2-3
size: once
DNA: TGTGCCAGTAGTATAGAGTGGGGAGCGGGAGGCACAGATACGCAGTATTTT
CDR3: CASSIEWGAGGTDTQYF

V: TRBV4-1
D: TRBD2
J: TRBJ2-1
size: .
DNA: TGCGCCACCACCGGACGGCTCGCGGGAGGTCTCAATGAGCAGTTCTTC
CDR3: CATTGRLAGGLNEQFF